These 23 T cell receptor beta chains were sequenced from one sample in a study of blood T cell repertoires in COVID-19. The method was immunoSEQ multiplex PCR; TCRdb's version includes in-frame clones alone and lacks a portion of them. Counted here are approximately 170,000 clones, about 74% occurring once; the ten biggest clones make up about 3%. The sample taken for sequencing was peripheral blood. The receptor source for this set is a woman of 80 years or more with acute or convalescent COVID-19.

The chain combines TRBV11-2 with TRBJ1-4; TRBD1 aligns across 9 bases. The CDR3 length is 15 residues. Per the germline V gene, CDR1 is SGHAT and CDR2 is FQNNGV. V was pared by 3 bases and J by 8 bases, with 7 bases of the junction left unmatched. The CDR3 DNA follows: TGTGCCAGCAGCTTGGTCACAGGGGGCAAAGAAAAACTGTTTTTT. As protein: CASSLVTGGKEKLFF.

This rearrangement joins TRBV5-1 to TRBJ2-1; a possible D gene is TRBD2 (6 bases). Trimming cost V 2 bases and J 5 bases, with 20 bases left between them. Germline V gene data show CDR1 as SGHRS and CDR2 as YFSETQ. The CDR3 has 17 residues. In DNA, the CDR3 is TGCGCCAGCAGCTTAACCCTAGCGACTTCTTGGGACAATGAGCAGTTCTTC. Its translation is CASSLTLATSWDNEQFF.

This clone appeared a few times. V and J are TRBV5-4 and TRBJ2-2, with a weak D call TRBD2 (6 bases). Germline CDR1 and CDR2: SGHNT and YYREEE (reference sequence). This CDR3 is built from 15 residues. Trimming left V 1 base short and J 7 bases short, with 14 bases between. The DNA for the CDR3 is TGTGCCAGCAGCTTGCGGTGGGAGGTCGGCGGGGAGCTGTTTTTT. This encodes CASSLRWEVGGELFF.

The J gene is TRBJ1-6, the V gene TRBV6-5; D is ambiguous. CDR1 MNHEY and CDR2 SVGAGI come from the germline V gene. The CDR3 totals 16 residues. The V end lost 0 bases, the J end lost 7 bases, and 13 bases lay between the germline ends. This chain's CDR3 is CASSYSSRIDNSPLHF. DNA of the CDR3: TGTGCCAGCAGTTACTCGAGCAGGATTGACAATTCACCCCTCCACTTT.

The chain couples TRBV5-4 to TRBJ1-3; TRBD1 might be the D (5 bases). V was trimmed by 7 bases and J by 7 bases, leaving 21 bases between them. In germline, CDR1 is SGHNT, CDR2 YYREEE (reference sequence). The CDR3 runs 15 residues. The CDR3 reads CASGSGLDSRNTIYF. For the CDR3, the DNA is TGTGCCAGCGGGTCAGGGTTAGATTCTCGGAACACCATATATTTT.

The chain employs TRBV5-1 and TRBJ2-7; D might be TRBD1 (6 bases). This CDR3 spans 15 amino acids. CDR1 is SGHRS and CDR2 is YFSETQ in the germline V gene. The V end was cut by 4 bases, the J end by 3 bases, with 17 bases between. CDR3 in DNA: TGCGCCAGCAGCCCGGCTATGGGACAAAGCTACGAGCAGTACTTC. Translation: CASSPAMGQSYEQYF.

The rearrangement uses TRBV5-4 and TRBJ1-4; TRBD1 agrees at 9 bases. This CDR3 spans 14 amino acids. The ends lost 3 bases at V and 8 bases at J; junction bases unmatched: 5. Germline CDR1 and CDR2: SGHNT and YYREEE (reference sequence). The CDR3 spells CASSSGQGREKLFF. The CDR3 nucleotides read TGTGCCAGCAGCTCGGGACAGGGCCGGGAAAAACTGTTTTTT.

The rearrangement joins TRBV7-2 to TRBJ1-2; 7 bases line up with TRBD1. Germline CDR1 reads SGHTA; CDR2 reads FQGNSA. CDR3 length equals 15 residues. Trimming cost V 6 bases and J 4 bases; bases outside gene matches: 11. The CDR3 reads CASSSTGDLGYGYTF. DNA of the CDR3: TGTGCCAGCAGTTCTACAGGGGACTTGGGCTATGGCTACACCTTC.

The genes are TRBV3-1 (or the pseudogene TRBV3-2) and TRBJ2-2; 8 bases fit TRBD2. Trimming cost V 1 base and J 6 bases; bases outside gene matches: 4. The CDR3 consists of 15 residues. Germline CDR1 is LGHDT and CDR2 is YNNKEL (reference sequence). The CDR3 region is CASSQVSGVPGELFF. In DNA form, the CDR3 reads TGTGCCAGCAGCCAAGTTAGCGGGGTCCCCGGGGAGCTGTTTTTT.

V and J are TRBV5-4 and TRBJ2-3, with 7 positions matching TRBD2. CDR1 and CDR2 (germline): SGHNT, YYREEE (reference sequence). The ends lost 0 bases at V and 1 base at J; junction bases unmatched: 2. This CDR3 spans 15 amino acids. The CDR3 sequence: CASSLAGGGTDTQYF. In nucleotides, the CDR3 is TGTGCCAGCAGCTTGGCTGGGGGGGGCACAGATACGCAGTATTTT.

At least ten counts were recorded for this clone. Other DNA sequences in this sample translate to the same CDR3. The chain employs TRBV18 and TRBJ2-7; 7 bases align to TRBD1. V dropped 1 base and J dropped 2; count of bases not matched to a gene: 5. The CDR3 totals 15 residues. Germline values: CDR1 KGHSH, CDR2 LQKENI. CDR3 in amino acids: CASSPLGGETYEQYF. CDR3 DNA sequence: TGTGCCAGCTCACCACTAGGGGGCGAGACCTACGAGCAGTACTTC. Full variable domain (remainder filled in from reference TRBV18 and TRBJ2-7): NAGVMQNPRHLVRRRGQEARLRCSPMKGHSHVYWYRQLPEEGLKFMVYLQKENIIDESGMPKERFSAEFPKEGPSILRIQQVVRGDSAAYFCASSPLGGETYEQYFGPGTRLTVT.

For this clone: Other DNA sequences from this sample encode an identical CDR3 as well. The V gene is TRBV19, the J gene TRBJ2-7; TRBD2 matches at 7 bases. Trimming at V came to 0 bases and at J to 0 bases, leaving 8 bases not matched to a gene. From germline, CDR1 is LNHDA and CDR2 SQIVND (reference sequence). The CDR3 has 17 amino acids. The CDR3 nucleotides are TGTGCCAGTAGTATAGATCTATCTAGCGGTTACTCCTACGAGCAGTACTTC. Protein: CASSIDLSSGYSYEQYF.

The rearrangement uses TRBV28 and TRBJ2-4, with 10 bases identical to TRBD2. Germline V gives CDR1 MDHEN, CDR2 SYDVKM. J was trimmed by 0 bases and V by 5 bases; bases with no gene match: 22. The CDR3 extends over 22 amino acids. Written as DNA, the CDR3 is TGTGCCAGCAGTACCACAACAAGAACAGGACTAGCGGCGTTTCTAGCCAAAAACATTCAGTACTTC. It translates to CASSTTTRTGLAAFLAKNIQYF.

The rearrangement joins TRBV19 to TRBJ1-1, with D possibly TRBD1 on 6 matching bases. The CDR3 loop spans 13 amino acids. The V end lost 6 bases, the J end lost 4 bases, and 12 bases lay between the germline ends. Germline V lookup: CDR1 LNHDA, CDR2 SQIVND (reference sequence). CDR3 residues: CASSRQELTEAFF. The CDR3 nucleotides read TGTGCCAGTAGCCGACAGGAGCTCACTGAAGCTTTCTTT. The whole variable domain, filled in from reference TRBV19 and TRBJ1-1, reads DGGITQSPKYLFRKEGQNVTLSCEQNLNHDAMYWYRQDPGQGLRLIYYSQIVNDFQKGDIAEGYSVSREKKESFPLTVTSAQKNPTAFYLCASSRQELTEAFFGQGTRLTVV.

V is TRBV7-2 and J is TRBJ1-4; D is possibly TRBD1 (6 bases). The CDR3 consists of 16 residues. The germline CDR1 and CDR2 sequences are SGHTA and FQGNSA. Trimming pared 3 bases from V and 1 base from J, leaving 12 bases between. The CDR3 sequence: CASSLRRGQTNEKLFF. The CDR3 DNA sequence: TGTGCCAGCAGCTTGAGACGGGGACAAACTAATGAAAAACTGTTTTTT.

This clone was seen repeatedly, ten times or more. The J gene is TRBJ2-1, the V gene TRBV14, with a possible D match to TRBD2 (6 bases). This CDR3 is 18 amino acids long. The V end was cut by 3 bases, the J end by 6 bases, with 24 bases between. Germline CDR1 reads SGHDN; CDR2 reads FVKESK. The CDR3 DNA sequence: TGTGCCAGCAGCCACCCGGGGACTCCTCAGGGTGGGTCCAATGAGCAGTTCTTC. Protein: CASSHPGTPQGGSNEQFF.

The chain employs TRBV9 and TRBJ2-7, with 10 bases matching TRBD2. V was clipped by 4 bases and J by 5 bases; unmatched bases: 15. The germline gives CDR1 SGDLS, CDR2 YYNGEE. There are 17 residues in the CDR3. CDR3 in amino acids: CASSPGGSGRAENEQYF. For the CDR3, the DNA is TGTGCCAGCAGCCCAGGGGGGAGCGGGAGGGCCGAGAACGAGCAGTACTTC.

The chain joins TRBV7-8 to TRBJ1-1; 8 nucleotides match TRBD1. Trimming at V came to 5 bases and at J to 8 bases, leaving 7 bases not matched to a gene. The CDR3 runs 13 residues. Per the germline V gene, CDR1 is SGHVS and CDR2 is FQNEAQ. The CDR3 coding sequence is TGTGCCAGCAGCCGACAGGGGTGGGTCGAAGCTTTCTTT. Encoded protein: CASSRQGWVEAFF.

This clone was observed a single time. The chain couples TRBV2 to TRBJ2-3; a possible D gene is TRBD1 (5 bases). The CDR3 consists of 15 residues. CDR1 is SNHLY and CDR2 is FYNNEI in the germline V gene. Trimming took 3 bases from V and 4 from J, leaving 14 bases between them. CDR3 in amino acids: CASSDDQGLADTQYF. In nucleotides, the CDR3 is TGTGCCAGCAGTGATGACCAGGGCTTGGCAGATACGCAGTATTTT.

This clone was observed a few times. CDR3: CASSFGLAGEELFF. Here the CDR3 DNA reads TGTGCCAGCAGTTTCGGACTAGCGGGAGAGGAGCTGTTTTTT. The rearrangement joins TRBV5-4 to TRBJ2-2; 13 bases align to TRBD2. J was trimmed by 10 bases and V by 5 bases; bases with no gene match: 5. The CDR3 is 14 amino acids. CDR1 is SGHNT, CDR2 YYREEE, per germline (reference sequence).

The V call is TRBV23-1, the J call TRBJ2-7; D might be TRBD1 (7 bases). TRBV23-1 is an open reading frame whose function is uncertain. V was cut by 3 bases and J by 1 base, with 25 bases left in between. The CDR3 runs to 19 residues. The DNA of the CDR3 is TGCGCCAGCAGTCATACCGGGGGACAGTGGGTATGGTGGTCCTACGAGCAGTACTTC. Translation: CASSHTGGQWVWWSYEQYF.

In DNA form, the CDR3 reads TGTGCCTGGGGGGCGGGAGGGGCTAGGGAGCAGTACTTC. Its translation is CAWGAGGAREQYF. The V and J genes are TRBV30 and TRBJ2-7, with TRBD2 identical over 9 bases. This CDR3 is 13 amino acids long. Trimming took 5 bases from V and 7 from J; bases not matched to a gene: 9. Germline CDR1 GTSNPN, CDR2 SVGIG (reference sequence).

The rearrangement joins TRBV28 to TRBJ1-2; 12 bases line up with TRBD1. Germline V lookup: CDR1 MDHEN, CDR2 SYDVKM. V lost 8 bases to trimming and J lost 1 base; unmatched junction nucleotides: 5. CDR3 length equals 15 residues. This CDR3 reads CASWDRGRSNYGYTF. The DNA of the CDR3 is TGTGCCAGCTGGGACAGGGGGCGGAGTAACTATGGCTACACCTTC.